Reported below is one T cell receptor (beta chain). This clonotype has just a few counts. Its antigen remains unidentified. Base qualities are not at hand, and no much larger clone is one base apart. The sample belongs to a study of blood T cells in healthy people across ages (dated by TCRdb to 2013 to 2016). Regarding the complete study: In model experiments, roughly one uniquely barcoded TCR beta cDNA molecule per two T cells was captured by template switching. The donors were divided into four age groups: young (average roughly 17 years), middle-aged (approximately 41), aged (about 56) and long-lived (more than 75). For two donors (one aged 18 to 29 and one aged 80 or older), the study analyzed two additional independent replicas of 1 million unique cDNA reads from the same blood draw. To track age-related changes in TCR beta repertoire diversity, the study relied on deep sequencing normalized with unique cDNA molecular identifiers.

The library was produced with 5' RACE. For sequencing, an Illumina HiSeq 2500 was employed. A second PCR of about 6 to 11 cycles was run with a J-beta primer mix and a sample-barcoded 5' primer. Each TCR beta cDNA molecule received a unique molecular identifier from a template-switch 5' adaptor carrying 12 random nucleotides. Each sample yielded at least 2.5 million CDR3-containing paired-end reads. First-strand cDNA synthesis was performed from all RNA using the Mint cDNA synthesis kit, with priming by a TRBC-specific oligonucleotide. Following uracil-DNA glycosylase treatment, a first 18-cycle PCR with universal primers M1SS and BC2_uni_R was performed on all cDNA. The paper's data handling went like this. Normalization of each sample was performed by random selection of 1 million high-quality reads, each carrying a distinct molecular identifier. Instead of being binned into consensus sequences, reads that shared molecular identifiers were thrown out. MiTCR, set to a Q25 quality threshold and the strictest error-elimination algorithm, was used for CDR3 identification, clonotype clustering and error correction. A nonparametric unseen species model using Euler transformation provided a lower-bound estimate of total TCR beta diversity. TCRdb handled the public reads itself, with Q25 trimming in fastp and clone calling in MiXCR, and kept productive beta chains. Every distinct CDR3 protein forms one entry, paired with its most common genes and DNA. The V and J calls were determined by TCRdb, not by the authors. Across this sample there are roughly 800,000 distinct CDR3 sequences, with roughly 25% seen only once. The top ten clonotypes cover 8% to 10% of the sample.

Study-wide findings and limitations: The long-lived group showed more naive CD4+ T cells, fewer expanded clones and increased TCR diversity than the aged group, suggesting age selection. The percentage of naive T cells measured by flow cytometry correlated strongly with observed TCR beta diversity. Because donor CMV infection status was unknown, age-related changes in expanded clonotypes were potentially confounded. Observed TCR beta diversity per million T cells fell roughly linearly with age, and a significant reduction was already apparent by age approximately 40. Estimates of total diversity from one million sequenced T cells were regarded as lower bounds and underestimates. Because profiling used bulk unsorted PBMCs, naive and antigen-experienced compartments could not be compared conclusively.

Systemically healthy Caucasian individuals from Russia, 35 to 50 in total and aged about 6 to 90 years, were included as donors. About 9.8 milliliters of peripheral blood were drawn from each donor into EDTA-treated Vacutainer tubes. Ficoll-Paque density-gradient centrifugation was used to isolate PBMCs, with at least 7 million per sample. Total RNA, at least 6 micrograms per sample, was extracted from PBMCs with Trizol reagent. The percentages of naive CD45RAhigh/CD27high T cells were determined by flow cytometry on a PBMC aliquot from every donor. CDR1 SGHRS and CDR2 YFSETQ were looked up in the germline V gene. The CDR3 has 15 amino acids, counting the end cysteine and phenylalanine. CDR3 DNA is the only sequence kept; it has 45 bases, read in frame from the first base. V is clipped by 4 bases and J by 8 bases, and the sequence between their germline boundaries is 18 bases long. The same sample was also used in a study of T cells of mothers and their children. Taken from the second paper: Nine systemically healthy Caucasian individuals, comprising three mothers and their six children, were included as donors. cDNA synthesis consumed the entire amount of extracted RNA, loaded at 1.5 ug RNA in each 15 ul reaction. Sample barcodes and 2-4 random nucleotides were added via the M1S primer in the second PCR. Over 9 million TCR beta CDR3 reads came from each mother, compared with about 3.2 million reads from each child. In both related and unrelated pairs, thymic selection shapes the output of TCR recombination in a similar way, with inherited differences having only a minor effect. Related mother-child pairs always showed normalized repertoire overlap that was slightly higher than in unrelated mother-child pairs, though the difference was never significant. Persistent microchimeric T cell clones were not detected, at a sensitivity of about 90 clones per million clonotypes. The study used deep NGS to compare TCR beta repertoires of mothers and children, seeking features distinguishing related mother-child pairs from unrelated individuals. The mean age was approximately 41 +/- 4 years for the mothers and approximately 11 +/- 4 years for the children. Libraries were sequenced on Illumina HiSeq 2000 with 100+100 nt paired-end reads after adapter ligation with NEBNext reagents. To prevent cross-contamination, the mother and child libraries were prepared one month apart and sequenced in separate runs. For each donor, somewhere between 500,000 and 2,000,000 distinct TCR beta clonotypes were identified. Naive TCR beta clonotypes were estimated from low-frequency clonotypes matched to each donor's FACS-determined naive share, without sorting.

In this chain, TRBV5-1 is recombined with TRBJ1-4, with no confidently assigned D gene. The sample was blood. The sequence was obtained from a boy younger than 18 in good health. The DNA sequence is given as TGCGCCAGCAGCCCGGAGTCGGGGTTCGGGGAAAAACTGTTTTTT. It codes for CASSPESGFGEKLFF.